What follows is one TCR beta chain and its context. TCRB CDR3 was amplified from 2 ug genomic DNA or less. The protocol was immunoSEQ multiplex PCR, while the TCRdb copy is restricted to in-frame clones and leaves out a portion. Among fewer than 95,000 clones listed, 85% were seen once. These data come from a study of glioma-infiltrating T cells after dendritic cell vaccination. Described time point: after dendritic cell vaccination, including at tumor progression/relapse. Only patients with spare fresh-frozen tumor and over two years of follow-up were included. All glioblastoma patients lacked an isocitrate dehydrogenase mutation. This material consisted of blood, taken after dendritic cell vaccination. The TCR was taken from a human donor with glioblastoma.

The CDR3 sequence: CASSIRGGEIYNEQFF. CDR3 bases: TGTGCCAGTAGTATACGGGGGGGAGAGATTTACAATGAGCAGTTCTTC. V and J are TRBV19 and TRBJ2-1, with TRBD2 matching over 8 bases. With V trimmed by 2 bases and J by 4 bases, 7 bases remained unmatched. Germline V gene sequence: CDR1 LNHDA, CDR2 SQIVND (reference sequence). The CDR3 extends over 16 amino acids.